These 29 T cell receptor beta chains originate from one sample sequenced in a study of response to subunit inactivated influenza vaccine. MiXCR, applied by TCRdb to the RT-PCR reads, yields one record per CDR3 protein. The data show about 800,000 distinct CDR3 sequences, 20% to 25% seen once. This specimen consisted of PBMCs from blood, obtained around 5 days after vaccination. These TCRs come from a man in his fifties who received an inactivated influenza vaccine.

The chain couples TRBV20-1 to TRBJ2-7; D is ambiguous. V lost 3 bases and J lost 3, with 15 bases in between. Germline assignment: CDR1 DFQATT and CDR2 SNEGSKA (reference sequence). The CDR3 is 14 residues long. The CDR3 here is CSASLVPSFYEQYF. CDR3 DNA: TGCAGTGCTAGTCTAGTTCCGTCCTTCTACGAGCAGTACTTC.

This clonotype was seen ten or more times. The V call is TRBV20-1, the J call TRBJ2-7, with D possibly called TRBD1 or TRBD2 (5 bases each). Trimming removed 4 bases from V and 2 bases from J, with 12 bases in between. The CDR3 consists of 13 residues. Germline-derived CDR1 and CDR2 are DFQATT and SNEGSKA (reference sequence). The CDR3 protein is CSAIWDGTYEQYF. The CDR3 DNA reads TGCAGTGCTATATGGGACGGCACCTACGAGCAGTACTTC.

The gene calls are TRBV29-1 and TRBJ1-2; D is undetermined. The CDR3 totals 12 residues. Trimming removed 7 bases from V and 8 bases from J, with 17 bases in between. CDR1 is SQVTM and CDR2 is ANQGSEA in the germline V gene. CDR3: CSAVTVAGGYTF. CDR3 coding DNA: TGCAGCGCCGTGACCGTAGCGGGGGGCTACACCTTC. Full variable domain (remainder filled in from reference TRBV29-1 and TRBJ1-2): SAVISQKPSRDICQRGTSLTIQCQVDSQVTMMFWYRQQPGQSLTLIATANQGSEATYESGFVIDKFPISRPNLTFSTLTVSNMSPEDSSIYLCSAVTVAGGYTFGSGTRLTVV.

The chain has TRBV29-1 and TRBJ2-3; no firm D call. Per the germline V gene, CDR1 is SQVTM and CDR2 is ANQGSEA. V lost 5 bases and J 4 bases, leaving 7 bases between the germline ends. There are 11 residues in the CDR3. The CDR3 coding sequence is TGCAGCGTTCCCTCTCCAGATACGCAGTATTTT. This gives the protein CSVPSPDTQYF.

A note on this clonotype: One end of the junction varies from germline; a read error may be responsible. CDR3 DNA sequence: TGCAGCGTCGAAGGGAGCAAACCGGGACAGATTTTATTTGAGACCCAGTACTTC. It translates to CSVEGSKPGQILFETQYF. This chain joins TRBV29-1 and TRBJ2-5; 7 nucleotides match TRBD1. The length of the CDR3 is 18 residues. Germline CDR1 reads SQVTM; CDR2 reads ANQGSEA.

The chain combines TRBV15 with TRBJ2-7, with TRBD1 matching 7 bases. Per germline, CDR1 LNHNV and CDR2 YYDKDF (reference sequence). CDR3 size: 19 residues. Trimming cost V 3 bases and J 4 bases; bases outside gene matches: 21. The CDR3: CATSSGTAVLKKTGYEQYF. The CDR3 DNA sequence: TGTGCCACCAGCAGTGGGACAGCCGTTCTTAAGAAAACTGGATACGAGCAGTACTTC.

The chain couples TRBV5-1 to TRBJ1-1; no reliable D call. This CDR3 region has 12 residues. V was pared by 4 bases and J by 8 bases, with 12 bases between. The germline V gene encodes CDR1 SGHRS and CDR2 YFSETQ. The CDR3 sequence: CASSPGLGEAFF. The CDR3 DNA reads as TGCGCCAGCAGCCCCGGGTTAGGGGAAGCTTTCTTT.

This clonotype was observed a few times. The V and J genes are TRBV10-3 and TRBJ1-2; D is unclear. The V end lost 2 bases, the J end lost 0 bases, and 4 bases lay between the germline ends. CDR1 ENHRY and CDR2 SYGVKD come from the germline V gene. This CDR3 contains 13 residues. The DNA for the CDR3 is TGTGCCATCAGTGAGGCCACTAACTATGGCTACACCTTC. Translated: CAISEATNYGYTF.

CDR3 coding DNA: TGCAGTGCTAGAAACGTGGCGGGAGTCTACAATGAGCAGTTCTTC. Translating it yields CSARNVAGVYNEQFF. The genes are TRBV20-1 and TRBJ2-1; 7 positions match TRBD2. This CDR3 region has 15 residues. After removal of 2 bases from V and 3 bases from J, the junction contained 7 bases not matched to a gene. Germline V CDR1 and CDR2: DFQATT, SNEGSKA (reference sequence).

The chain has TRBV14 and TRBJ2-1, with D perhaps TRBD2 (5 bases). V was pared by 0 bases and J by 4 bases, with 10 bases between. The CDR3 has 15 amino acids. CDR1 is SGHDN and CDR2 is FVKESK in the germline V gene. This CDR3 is CASSQEFRGYNEQFF. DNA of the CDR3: TGTGCCAGCAGCCAAGAATTTCGGGGATACAATGAGCAGTTCTTC.

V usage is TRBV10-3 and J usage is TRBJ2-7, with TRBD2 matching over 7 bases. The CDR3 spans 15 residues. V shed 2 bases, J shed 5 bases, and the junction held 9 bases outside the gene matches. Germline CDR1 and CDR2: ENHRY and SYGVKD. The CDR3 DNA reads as TGTGCCATCAGTGAGGTCGCGGGGAGGGCCGACGAGCAGTACTTC. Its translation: CAISEVAGRADEQYF.

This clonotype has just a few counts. The CDR3 bases are TGTGCCAGCAGCGTCAGCGGGGGGGCTAGCGACGAGCAGTACTTC. This sequence encodes CASSVSGGASDEQYF. The chain uses TRBV9 and TRBJ2-7, with 10 bases that match TRBD2. There are 15 residues in the CDR3. The junction had 7 bases not matched to a gene; V was cut back by 2 bases and J by 5 bases. Per germline, CDR1 SGDLS and CDR2 YYNGEE.

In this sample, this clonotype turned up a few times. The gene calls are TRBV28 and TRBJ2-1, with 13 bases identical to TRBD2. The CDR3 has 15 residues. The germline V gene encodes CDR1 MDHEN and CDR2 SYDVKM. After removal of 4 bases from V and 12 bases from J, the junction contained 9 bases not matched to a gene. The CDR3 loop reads CASSSAGTSGKGQFF. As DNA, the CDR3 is TGTGCCAGCAGTTCCGCCGGGACTAGCGGGAAGGGGCAGTTCTTC.

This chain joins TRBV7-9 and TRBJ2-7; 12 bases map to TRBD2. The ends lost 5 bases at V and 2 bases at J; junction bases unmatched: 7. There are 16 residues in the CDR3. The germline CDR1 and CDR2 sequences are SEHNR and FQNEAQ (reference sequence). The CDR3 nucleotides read TGTGCCAGCAGCGCCCACCGACTAGCGGGAGCCTACGAGCAGTACTTC. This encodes CASSAHRLAGAYEQYF.

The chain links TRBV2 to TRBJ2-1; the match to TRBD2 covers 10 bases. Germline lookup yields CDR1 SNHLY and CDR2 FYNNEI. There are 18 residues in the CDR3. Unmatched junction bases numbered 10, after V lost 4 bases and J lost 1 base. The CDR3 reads CASSGWTSGSGSYNEQFF. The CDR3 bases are TGTGCCAGCAGTGGTTGGACTAGCGGTTCTGGTTCCTACAATGAGCAGTTCTTC. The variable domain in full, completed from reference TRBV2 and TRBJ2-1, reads EPEVTQTPSHQVTQMGQEVILRCVPISNHLYFYWYRQILGQKVEFLVSFYNNEISEKSEIFDDQFSVERPDGSNFTLKIRSTKLEDSAMYFCASSGWTSGSGSYNEQFFGPGTRLTVL.

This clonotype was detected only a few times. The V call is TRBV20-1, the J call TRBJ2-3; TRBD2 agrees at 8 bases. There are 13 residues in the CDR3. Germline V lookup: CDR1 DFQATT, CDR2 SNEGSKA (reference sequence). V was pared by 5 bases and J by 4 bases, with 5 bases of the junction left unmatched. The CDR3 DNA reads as TGCAGTGCTTCGGGGGGGCCCGCAGATACGCAGTATTTT. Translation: CSASGGPADTQYF.

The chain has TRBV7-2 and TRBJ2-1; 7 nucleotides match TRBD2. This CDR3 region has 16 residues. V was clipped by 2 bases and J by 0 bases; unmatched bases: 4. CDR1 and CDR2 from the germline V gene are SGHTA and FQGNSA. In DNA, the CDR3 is TGTGCCAGCAGCTTATGGGGGGGGAGCTCCTACAATGAGCAGTTCTTC. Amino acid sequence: CASSLWGGSSYNEQFF.

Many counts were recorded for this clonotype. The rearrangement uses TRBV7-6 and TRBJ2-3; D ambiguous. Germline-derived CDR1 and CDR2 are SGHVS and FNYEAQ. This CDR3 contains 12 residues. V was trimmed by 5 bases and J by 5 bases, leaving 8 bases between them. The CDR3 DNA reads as TGTGCCAGCAGCGGCGTAGGAGATACGCAGTATTTT. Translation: CASSGVGDTQYF.

CDR3 nucleotides: TGTGCCAGCAGCTTAATAGGGGCTGGTAATTCACCCCTCCACTTT. Encoded protein: CASSLIGAGNSPLHF. This chain uses TRBV7-3 with TRBJ1-6; TRBD1 might be the D (5 bases). V was shortened by 1 base and J by 6 bases, with 10 bases between the two germline ends. The CDR3 length is 15 residues. Germline V CDR1 and CDR2: SGHTA, FQGTGA.

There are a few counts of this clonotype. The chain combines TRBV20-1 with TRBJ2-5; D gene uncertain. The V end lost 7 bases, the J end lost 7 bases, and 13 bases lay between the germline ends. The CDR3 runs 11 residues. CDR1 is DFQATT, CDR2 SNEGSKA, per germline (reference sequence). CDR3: CSGVGMGTQYF. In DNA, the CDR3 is TGCAGTGGTGTCGGAATGGGGACCCAGTACTTC.

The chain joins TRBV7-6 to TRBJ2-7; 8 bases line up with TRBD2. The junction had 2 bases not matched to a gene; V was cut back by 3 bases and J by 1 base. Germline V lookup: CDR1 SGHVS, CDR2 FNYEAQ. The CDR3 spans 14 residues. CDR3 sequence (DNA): TGTGCCAGCAGCTTGACTAGCGATTCCTACGAGCAGTACTTC. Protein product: CASSLTSDSYEQYF. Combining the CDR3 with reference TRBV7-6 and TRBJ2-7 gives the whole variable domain GAGVSQSPRYKVTKRGQDVALRCDPISGHVSLYWYRQALGQGPEFLTYFNYEAQQDKSGLPNDRFSAERPEGSISTLTIQRTEQRDSAMYRCASSLTSDSYEQYFGPGTRLTVT.

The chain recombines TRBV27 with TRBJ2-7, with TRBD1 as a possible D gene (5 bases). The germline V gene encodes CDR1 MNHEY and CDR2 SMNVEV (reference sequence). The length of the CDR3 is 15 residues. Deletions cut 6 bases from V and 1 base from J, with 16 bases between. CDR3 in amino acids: CASRPDSYSSYEQYF. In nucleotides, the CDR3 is TGTGCCAGCAGACCAGACAGTTACTCTTCCTACGAGCAGTACTTC.

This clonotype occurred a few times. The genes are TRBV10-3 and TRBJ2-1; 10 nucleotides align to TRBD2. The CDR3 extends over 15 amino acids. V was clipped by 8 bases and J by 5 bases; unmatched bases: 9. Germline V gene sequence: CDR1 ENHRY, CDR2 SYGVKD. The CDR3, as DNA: TGTGCCATCGGGTTGGCTAGCGGGAGTCACAATGAGCAGTTCTTC. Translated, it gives CAIGLASGSHNEQFF.

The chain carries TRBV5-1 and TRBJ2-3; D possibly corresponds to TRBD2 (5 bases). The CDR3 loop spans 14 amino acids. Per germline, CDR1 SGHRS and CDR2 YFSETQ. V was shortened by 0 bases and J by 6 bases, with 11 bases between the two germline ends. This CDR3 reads CASSLEATGDTQYF. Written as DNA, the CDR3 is TGCGCCAGCAGCTTGGAGGCAACGGGGGATACGCAGTATTTT.

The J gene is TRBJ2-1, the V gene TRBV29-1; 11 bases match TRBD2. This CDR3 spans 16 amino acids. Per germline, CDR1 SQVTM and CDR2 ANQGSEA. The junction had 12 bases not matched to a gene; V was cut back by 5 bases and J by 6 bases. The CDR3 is CSVTPTSGIVGNEQFF. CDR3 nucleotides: TGCAGCGTTACCCCGACTAGCGGGATTGTTGGCAATGAGCAGTTCTTC.

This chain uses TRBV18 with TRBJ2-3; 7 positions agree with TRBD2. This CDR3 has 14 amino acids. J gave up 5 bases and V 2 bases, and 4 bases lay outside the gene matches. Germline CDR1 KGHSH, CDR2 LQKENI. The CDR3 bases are TGTGCCAGCTCACCAAGGGTAGCGGGAGATACGCAGTATTTT. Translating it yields CASSPRVAGDTQYF.

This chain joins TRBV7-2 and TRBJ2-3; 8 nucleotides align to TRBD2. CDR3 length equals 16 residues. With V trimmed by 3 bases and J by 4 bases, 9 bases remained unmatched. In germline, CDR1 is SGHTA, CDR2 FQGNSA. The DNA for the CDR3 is TGTGCCAGCAGCTTCGACAGCGGGGGATCGCCAGATACGCAGTATTTT. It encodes CASSFDSGGSPDTQYF.

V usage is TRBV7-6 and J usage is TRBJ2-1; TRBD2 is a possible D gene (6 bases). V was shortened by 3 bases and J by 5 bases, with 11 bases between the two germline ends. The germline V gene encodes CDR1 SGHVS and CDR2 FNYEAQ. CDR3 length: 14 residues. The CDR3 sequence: CASSLWGDHNEQFF. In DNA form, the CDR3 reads TGTGCCAGCAGCTTGTGGGGGGACCACAATGAGCAGTTCTTC.

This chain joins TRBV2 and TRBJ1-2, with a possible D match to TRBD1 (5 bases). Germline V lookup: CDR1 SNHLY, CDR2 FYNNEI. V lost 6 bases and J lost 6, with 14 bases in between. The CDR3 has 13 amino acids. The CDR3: CASRGPARDGYTF. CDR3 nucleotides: TGTGCCAGCAGGGGTCCAGCCAGGGATGGCTACACCTTC.